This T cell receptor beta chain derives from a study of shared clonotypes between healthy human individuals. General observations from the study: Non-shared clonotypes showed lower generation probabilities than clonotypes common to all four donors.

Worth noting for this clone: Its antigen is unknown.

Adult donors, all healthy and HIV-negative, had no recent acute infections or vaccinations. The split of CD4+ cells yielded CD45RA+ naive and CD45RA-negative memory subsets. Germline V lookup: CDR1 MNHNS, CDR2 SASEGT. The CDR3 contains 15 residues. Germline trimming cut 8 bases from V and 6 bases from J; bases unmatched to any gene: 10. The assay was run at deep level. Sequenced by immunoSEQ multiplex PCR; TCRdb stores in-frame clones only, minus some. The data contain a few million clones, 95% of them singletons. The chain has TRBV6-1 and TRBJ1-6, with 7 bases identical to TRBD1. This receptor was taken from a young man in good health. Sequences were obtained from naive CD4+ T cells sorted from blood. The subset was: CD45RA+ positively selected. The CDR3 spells CASAGGTEPNSPLHF. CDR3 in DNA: TGTGCCAGCGCGGGAGGGACAGAACCTAATTCACCCCTCCACTTT.